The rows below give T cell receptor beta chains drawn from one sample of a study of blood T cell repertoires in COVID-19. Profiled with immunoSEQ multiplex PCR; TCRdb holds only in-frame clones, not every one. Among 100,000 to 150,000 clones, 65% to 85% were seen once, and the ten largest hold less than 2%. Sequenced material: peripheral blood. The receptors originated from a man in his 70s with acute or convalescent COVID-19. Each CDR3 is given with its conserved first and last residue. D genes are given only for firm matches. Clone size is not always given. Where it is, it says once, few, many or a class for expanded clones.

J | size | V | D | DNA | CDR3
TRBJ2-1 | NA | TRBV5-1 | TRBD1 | TGCGCCAGCAGCTTGGCCAGGGGGATGGGCTACAATGAGCAGTTCTTC | CASSLARGMGYNEQFF
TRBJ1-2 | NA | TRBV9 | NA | TGTGCCAGCAGCGCCCTGGGCGGGGGAGGCCTGAGGGGCTACACCTTC | CASSALGGGGLRGYTF
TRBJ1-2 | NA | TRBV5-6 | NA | TGTGCCAGCAGCTTGGGGAGGGAATATGGCTACACCTTC | CASSLGREYGYTF
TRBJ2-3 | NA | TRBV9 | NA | TGTGCCAGCAGCGCCGGGTCCATACGGAGCGATACGCAGTATTTT | CASSAGSIRSDTQYF
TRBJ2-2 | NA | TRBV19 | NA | TGTGCCAGTACCTCGTCCGGGACACCTAACACCGGGGAGCTGTTTTTT | CASTSSGTPNTGELFF
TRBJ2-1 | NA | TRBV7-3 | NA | TGTGCCAGCAGCTCGGGTACGGGGGGCCTCTACAATGAGCAGTTCTTC | CASSSGTGGLYNEQFF
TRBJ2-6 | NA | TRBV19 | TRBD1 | TGTGCCAGTAGTATTGTGGGGACAGGGACCTCTGGGGCCAACGTCCTGACTTTC | CASSIVGTGTSGANVLTF
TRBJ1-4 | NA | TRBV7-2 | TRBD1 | TGTGCCAGCAGCTTAGCGGGGACAGTAGGAAAACTGTTTTTT | CASSLAGTVGKLFF
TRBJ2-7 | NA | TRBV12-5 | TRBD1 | TGTGCTAGTGGTTTGGTACCATTAATTTGGGACAGGGGGCTTAACGAGCAGTACTTC | CASGLVPLIWDRGLNEQYF
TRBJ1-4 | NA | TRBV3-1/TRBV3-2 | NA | TGTGCCAGCAGCCAAGCAGGGGTGGCGGATGAAAAACTGTTTTTT | CASSQAGVADEKLFF
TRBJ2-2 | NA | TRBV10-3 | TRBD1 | TGTGCCATCAGAGGGTCCGGGACAGGAAACACCGGGGAGCTGTTTTTT | CAIRGSGTGNTGELFF
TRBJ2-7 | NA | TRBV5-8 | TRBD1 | TGTGCCAGCAGCTTCGGACAGGGGAAGGACGAGCAGTACTTC | CASSFGQGKDEQYF
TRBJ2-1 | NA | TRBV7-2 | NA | TGTGCCAGCAGCTTAACGGGGAATCGTCGGGAGCAGTTCTTC | CASSLTGNRREQFF
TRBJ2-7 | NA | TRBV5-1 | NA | TGCGCCAGCAGCTTACAGGGTGTTTGGTACGAGCAGTACTTC | CASSLQGVWYEQYF
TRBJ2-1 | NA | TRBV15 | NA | TGTGCCACCAGCAGAGAAGGGGGTTCCTACAATGAGCAGTTCTTC | CATSREGGSYNEQFF
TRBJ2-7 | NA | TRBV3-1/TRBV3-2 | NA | TGTGCCAGCAGCCAAGAGGTGGGGACTGTGAGGAAGCAGTACTTC | CASSQEVGTVRKQYF
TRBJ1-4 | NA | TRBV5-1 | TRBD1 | TGCGCCAGCAGCTTGCCCGGGACAGGGGATGAAAAACTGTTTTTT | CASSLPGTGDEKLFF
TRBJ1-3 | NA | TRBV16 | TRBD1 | TGTGCCAGCAGCCAATTGATGGGACAGGGGATCTCTGGAAACACCATATATTTT | CASSQLMGQGISGNTIYF
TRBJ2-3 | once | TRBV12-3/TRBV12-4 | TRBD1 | TGTGCCAGCAGACGCCGGGACAGGGATACGCAGTATTTT | CASRRRDRDTQYF
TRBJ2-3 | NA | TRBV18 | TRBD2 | TGTGCCAGCTCACCACCACTAGCGGGGGGTGCGGATACGCAGTATTTT | CASSPPLAGGADTQYF
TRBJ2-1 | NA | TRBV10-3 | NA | TGTGCCATCCAACCTTCCTGGGGCTCCGACCGATACAATGAGCAGTTCTTC | CAIQPSWGSDRYNEQFF